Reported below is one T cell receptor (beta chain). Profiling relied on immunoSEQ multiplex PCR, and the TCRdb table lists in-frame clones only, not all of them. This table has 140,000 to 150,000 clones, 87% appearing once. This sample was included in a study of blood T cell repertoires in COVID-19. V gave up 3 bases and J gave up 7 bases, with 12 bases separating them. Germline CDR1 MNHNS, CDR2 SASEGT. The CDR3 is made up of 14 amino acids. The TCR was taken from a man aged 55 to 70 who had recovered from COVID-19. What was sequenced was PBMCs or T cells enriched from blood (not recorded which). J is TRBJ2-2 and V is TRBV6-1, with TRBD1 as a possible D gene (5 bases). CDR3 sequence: CASSEAQVYGELFF. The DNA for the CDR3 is TGTGCCAGCAGTGAGGCACAGGTTTACGGGGAGCTGTTTTTT.